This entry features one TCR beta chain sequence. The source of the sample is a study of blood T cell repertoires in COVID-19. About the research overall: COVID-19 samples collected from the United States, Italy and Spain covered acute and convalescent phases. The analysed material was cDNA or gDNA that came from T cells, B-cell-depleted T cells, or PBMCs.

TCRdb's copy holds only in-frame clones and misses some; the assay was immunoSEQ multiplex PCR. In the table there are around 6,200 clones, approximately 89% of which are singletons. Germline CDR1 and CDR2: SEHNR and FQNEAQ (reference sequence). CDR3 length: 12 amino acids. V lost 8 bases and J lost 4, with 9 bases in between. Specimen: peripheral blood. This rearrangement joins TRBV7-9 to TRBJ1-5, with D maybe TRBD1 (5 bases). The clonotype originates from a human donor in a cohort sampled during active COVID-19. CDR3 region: CASRKGNQPQHF. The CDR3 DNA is TGTGCCAGCCGCAAGGGGAATCAGCCCCAGCATTTT. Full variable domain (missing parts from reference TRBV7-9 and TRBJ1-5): DTGVSQNPRHKITKRGQNVTFRCDPISEHNRLYWYRQTLGQGPEFLTYFQNEAQLEKSRLLSDRFSAERPKGSFSTLEIQRTEQGDSAMYLCASRKGNQPQHFGDGTRLSIL.